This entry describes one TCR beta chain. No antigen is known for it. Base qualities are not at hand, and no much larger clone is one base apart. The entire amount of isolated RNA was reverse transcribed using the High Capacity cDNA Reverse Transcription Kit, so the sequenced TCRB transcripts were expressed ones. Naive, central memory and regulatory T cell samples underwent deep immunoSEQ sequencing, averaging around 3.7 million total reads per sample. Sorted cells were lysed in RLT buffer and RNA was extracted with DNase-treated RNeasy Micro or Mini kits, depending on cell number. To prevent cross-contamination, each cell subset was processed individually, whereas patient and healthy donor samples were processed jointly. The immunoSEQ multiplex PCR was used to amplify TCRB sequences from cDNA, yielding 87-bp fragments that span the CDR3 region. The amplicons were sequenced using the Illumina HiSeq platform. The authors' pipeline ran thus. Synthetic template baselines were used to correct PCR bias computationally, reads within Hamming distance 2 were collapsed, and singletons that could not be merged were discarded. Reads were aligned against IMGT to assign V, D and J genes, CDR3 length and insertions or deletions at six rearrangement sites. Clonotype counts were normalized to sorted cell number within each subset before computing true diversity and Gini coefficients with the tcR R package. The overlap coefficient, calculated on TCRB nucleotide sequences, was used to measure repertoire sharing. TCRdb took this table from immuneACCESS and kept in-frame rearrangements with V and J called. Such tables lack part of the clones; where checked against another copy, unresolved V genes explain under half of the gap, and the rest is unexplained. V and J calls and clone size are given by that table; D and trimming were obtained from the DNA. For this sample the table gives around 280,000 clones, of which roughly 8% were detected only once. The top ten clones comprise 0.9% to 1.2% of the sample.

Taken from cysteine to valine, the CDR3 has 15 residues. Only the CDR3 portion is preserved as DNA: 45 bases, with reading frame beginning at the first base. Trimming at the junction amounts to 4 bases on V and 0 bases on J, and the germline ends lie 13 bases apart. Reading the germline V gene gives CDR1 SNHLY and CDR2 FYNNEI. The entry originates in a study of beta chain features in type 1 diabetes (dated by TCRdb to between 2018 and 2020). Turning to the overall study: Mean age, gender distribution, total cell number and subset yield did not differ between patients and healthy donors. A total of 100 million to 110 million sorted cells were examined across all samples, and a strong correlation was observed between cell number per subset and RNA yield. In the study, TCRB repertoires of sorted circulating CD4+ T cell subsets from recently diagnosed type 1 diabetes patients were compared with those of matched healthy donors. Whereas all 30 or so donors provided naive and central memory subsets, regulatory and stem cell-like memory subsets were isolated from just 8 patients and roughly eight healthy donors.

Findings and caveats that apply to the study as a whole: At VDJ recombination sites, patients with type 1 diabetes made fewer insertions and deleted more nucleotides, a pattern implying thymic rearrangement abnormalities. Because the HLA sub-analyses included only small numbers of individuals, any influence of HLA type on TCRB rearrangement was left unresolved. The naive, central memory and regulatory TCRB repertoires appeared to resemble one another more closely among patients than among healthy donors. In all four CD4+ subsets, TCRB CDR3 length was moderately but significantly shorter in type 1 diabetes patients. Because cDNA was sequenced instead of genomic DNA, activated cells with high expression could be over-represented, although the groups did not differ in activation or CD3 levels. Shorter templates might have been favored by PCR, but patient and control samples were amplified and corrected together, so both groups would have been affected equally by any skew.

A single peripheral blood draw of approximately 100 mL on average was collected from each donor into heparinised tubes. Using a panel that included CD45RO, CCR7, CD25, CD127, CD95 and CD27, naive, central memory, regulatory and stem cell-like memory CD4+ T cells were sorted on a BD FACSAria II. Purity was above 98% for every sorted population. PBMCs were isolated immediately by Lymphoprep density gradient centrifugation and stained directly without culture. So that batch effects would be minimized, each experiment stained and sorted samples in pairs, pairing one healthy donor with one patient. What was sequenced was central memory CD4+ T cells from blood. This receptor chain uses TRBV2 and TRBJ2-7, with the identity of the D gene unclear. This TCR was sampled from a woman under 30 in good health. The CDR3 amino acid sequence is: CASSAGAVYSYEQYV. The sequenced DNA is TGTGCCAGCAGTGCTGGCGCTGTTTACTCCTACGAGCAGTACGTC.